The 15 T cell receptor beta chains below come from one sample, sequenced in a study of CD4+ T cells in melanoma. Repertoires were generated with immunoSEQ multiplex PCR, while TCRdb's copy carries only in-frame clones and drops some. The table includes about 110,000 clones, around 93% detected once. Specimen: peripheral blood. These receptors came from a human donor with melanoma.

This chain connects TRBV13 to TRBJ2-7; no firm D call. This CDR3 is 14 amino acids long. Germline CDR1 PRHDT, CDR2 FYEKMQ (reference sequence). Between the trimmed V and J ends, which lost 2 bases and 4 bases, there was a span of 12 bases. The DNA of the CDR3 is TGTGCCAGCAGCTTATACCATGGGTCTTACGAGCAGTACTTC. It yields the protein CASSLYHGSYEQYF.

The CDR3 spells CSVDPTGRAQETQYF. CDR3 DNA: TGCAGCGTTGACCCGACAGGAAGGGCGCAAGAGACCCAGTACTTC. The chain has TRBV29-1 and TRBJ2-5; TRBD1 is a possible D gene (6 bases). The germline gives CDR1 SQVTM, CDR2 ANQGSEA. This CDR3 is 15 amino acids long. V dropped 3 bases and J dropped 2 bases, with 16 bases sitting between them.

The chain couples TRBV7-2 to TRBJ1-1; D ambiguous. The V and J ends lost 5 bases and 7 bases respectively, with 8 bases between them. The CDR3 runs 11 residues. In germline, CDR1 is SGHTA, CDR2 FQGNSA. CDR3 bases: TGTGCCAGCAGCCGTCAGGTTGAAGCTTTCTTT. Translated, it gives CASSRQVEAFF.

This sequence joins TRBV29-1 and TRBJ2-5; D is perhaps TRBD1 or TRBD2 (5 bases each). Trimming shortened V by 7 bases and J by 3 bases, and 18 bases separated the two germline ends. Looked up from germline, CDR1 is SQVTM and CDR2 is ANQGSEA. The CDR3 runs to 14 residues. The DNA of the CDR3 is TGCAGCGCTGGGGGAGCAACAGGCGAAGAGACCCAGTACTTC. This translates into CSAGGATGEETQYF.

In this sample, this clone turned up once. The chain recombines TRBV18 with TRBJ1-4; weak D call: TRBD1 (5 bases). Germline CDR1 KGHSH, CDR2 LQKENI. The CDR3 length is 13 residues. Trimming pared 2 bases from V and 8 bases from J, leaving 9 bases between. The CDR3, as DNA: TGTGCCAGCTCACCAATCAGGGAGGAAAAACTGTTTTTT. It yields the protein CASSPIREEKLFF.

The chain recombines TRBV7-9 with TRBJ2-7; perhaps D is TRBD1 or TRBD2 (5 bases each). Trimming pared 4 bases from V and 7 bases from J, leaving 17 bases between. The CDR3 has 14 residues. Germline V lookup: CDR1 SEHNR, CDR2 FQNEAQ (reference sequence). The CDR3 reads CASSSRETYVEQYF. In nucleotides, the CDR3 is TGTGCCAGCAGCTCCAGGGAGACATACGTGGAGCAGTACTTC. Combining the CDR3 with reference TRBV7-9 and TRBJ2-7 gives the whole variable domain DTGVSQNPRHKITKRGQNVTFRCDPISEHNRLYWYRQTLGQGPEFLTYFQNEAQLEKSRLLSDRFSAERPKGSFSTLEIQRTEQGDSAMYLCASSSRETYVEQYFGPGTRLTVT.

This clone was seen only a few times. The chain joins TRBV29-1 to TRBJ1-1; the match to TRBD1 covers 10 bases. Germline values: CDR1 SQVTM, CDR2 ANQGSEA. With V trimmed by 6 bases and J by 1 base, 2 bases remained unmatched. The CDR3 runs 13 residues. The CDR3 reads CSVRTGGNTEAFF. The CDR3 bases are TGCAGCGTGCGGACAGGGGGGAACACTGAAGCTTTCTTT.

The chain is built from TRBV9 and TRBJ2-7; 7 bases agree with TRBD1. The germline V gene has CDR1 SGDLS and CDR2 YYNGEE. The CDR3 extends over 15 amino acids. J gave up 2 bases and V 2 bases, and 7 bases lay outside the gene matches. CDR3 nucleotide sequence: TGTGCCAGCAGCGTCGGACAGGACCCAACCTACGAGCAGTACTTC. This translates into CASSVGQDPTYEQYF.

The rearrangement links TRBV9 to TRBJ2-7, with 10 bases aligning to TRBD1. CDR1 is SGDLS and CDR2 is YYNGEE in the germline V gene. The V segment lost 2 bases and the J segment 5 bases; nucleotides outside the gene matches: 7. There are 15 residues in the CDR3. DNA for the CDR3: TGTGCCAGCAGCGTTGGGGACAGGGGTGGCAACGAGCAGTACTTC. This sequence encodes CASSVGDRGGNEQYF.

This clone was counted a single time. The rearrangement links TRBV5-1 to TRBJ2-1; possible D gene TRBD2, 6 bases. The germline V and J ends were trimmed by 4 bases and 7 bases, with 18 bases remaining between them. The CDR3 covers 15 residues. Per the germline V gene, CDR1 is SGHRS and CDR2 is YFSETQ. CDR3 nucleotide sequence: TGCGCCAGCAGCAAAACGGGAGTTTTCGTGAATGAGCAGTTCTTC. It specifies CASSKTGVFVNEQFF.

V is TRBV2 and J is TRBJ1-6; D gene ambiguous. Germline V gene lookup returns CDR1 SNHLY and CDR2 FYNNEI. The CDR3 covers 14 residues. V was shortened by 6 bases and J by 6 bases, with 12 bases between the two germline ends. The CDR3 DNA reads TGTGCCAGCAGCGGTGGGTTAAGTAATTCACCCCTCCACTTT. Protein: CASSGGLSNSPLHF.

V usage is TRBV7-3 and J usage is TRBJ2-6; D call uncertain. This CDR3 contains 17 residues. Germline V gene sequence: CDR1 SGHTA, CDR2 FQGTGA. The germline V and J ends were trimmed by 2 bases and 0 bases, with 11 bases remaining between them. The CDR3 protein is CASSLQAQPSGANVLTF. The CDR3 nucleotides read TGTGCCAGCAGCTTACAGGCGCAACCCTCTGGGGCCAACGTCCTGACTTTC.

The chain has TRBV15 and TRBJ2-2, with TRBD2 as a possible D gene (6 bases). V lost 3 bases to trimming and J lost 0 bases, with 11 bases between them. CDR1 and CDR2 from the germline V gene are LNHNV and YYDKDF (reference sequence). This CDR3 has 16 amino acids. The chain's CDR3 is CATSSGGTANTGELFF. DNA for the CDR3: TGTGCCACCAGCAGTGGGGGGACCGCGAACACCGGGGAGCTGTTTTTT.

The chain has TRBV11-1 and TRBJ2-5, with 14 bases matching TRBD2. CDR1 is SGHAT, CDR2 FQDESV, per germline (reference sequence). This CDR3 has 17 residues. Losses at the gene ends were 3 bases for V and 5 bases for J; bases not matched to a gene: 8. CDR3 sequence reads: CASSLGTSGRGRETQYF. CDR3 coding DNA: TGTGCCAGCAGCTTGGGGACTAGCGGGAGAGGCCGGGAGACCCAGTACTTC. The whole variable domain, filled in from reference TRBV11-1 and TRBJ2-5, reads EAEVAQSPRYKITEKSQAVAFWCDPISGHATLYWYRQILGQGPELLVQFQDESVVDDSQLPKDRFSAERLKGVDSTLKIQPAELGDSAMYLCASSLGTSGRGRETQYFGPGTRLLVL.

The gene calls are TRBV7-9 and TRBJ1-6; D not resolved. Germline V gene sequence: CDR1 SEHNR, CDR2 FQNEAQ (reference sequence). V was clipped by 2 bases and J by 7 bases, with 12 bases between them. This CDR3 has 15 residues. The CDR3, as DNA: TGTGCCAGCAGCTTATTAAGTGGTATCAATTCACCCCTCCACTTT. It encodes CASSLLSGINSPLHF.